This T cell receptor beta chain was observed in a study of a mutant IDH1 vaccine in newly diagnosed glioma. Looking at the study overall: Patients began vaccination 4-6 weeks after radiotherapy alone, or with temozolomide cycles. Antecedent treatment encompassed radiotherapy, temozolomide, or their combination; the majority received both.

Here immunoSEQ multiplex PCR was the method, and the copy in TCRdb shows in-frame clones only, minus some. The sample yields roughly 62,000 clones, 89% seen once. V was clipped by 8 bases and J by 6 bases; unmatched bases: 8. The germline V gene encodes CDR1 SGHAT and CDR2 FQDESV (reference sequence). CDR3 length: 14 amino acids. Points on this clone: Its antigen is currently unknown.

As for time point: week 11, during vaccination. Doses consisted of 300 ug of mutant IDH1 20-mer peptide each, paired with topical imiquimod. This chain joins TRBV11-1 and TRBJ2-1; TRBD2 matches 9 bases. This clonotype was obtained from a man in his forties with glioma. Sequences were derived from PBMCs, sampled from a glioma patient whose treatment included an IDH1 peptide vaccine. CDR3 residues: CASGSGLAFNEQFF. The CDR3 DNA is TGTGCCAGCGGTTCCGGACTAGCGTTCAATGAGCAGTTCTTC.